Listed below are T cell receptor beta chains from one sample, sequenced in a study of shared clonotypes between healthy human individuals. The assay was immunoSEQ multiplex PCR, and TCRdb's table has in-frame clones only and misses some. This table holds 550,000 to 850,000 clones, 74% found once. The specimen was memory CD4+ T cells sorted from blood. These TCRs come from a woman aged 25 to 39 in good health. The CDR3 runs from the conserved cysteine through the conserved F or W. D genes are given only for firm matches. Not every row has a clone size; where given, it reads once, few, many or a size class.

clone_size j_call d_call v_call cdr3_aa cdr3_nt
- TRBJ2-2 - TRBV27 CASSLYTNTGELFF TGTGCCAGCAGTCTATACACGAACACCGGGGAGCTGTTTTTT
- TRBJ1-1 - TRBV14 CASSQGSSVVQAYTEAFF TGTGCCAGCAGCCAAGGTTCAAGTGTAGTACAGGCCTACACTGAAGCTTTCTTT
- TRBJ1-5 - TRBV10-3 CAIGIYSNQPQHF TGTGCCATCGGCATTTACAGCAATCAGCCCCAGCATTTT
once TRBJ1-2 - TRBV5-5 CASSLSTSKNYGYTF TGTGCCAGCAGCCTCTCGACATCTAAGAACTATGGCTACACCTTC
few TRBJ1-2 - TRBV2 CASSMDKPINYGYTF TGTGCCAGCTCTATGGACAAGCCGATTAACTATGGCTACACCTTC
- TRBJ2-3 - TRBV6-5 CASKETGLDTDTQYF TGTGCCAGCAAAGAGACAGGACTTGACACAGATACGCAGTATTTT
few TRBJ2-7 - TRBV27 CASSLRGGGAYEQYF TGTGCCAGCAGTTTACGGGGCGGAGGCGCCTACGAGCAGTACTTC
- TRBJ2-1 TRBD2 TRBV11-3 CASSYQGLAGYNEQFF TGTGCCAGCAGCTACCAGGGACTAGCTGGTTACAATGAGCAGTTCTTC
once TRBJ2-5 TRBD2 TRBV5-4 CASSWGLAGEETQYF TGTGCCAGCAGTTGGGGACTAGCGGGGGAAGAGACCCAGTACTTC
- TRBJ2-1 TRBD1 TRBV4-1 CASSPSLVDRGPGNEQFF TGCGCCAGCAGCCCCTCTTTGGTCGACAGGGGGCCGGGCAATGAGCAGTTCTTC
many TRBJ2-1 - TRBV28 CASSDIGGRVEQFF TGTGCCAGCAGTGACATCGGGGGTAGGGTAGAGCAGTTCTTC
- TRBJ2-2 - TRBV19 CASRGRDTGELFF TGTGCCAGTAGGGGCAGGGACACCGGGGAGCTGTTTTTT
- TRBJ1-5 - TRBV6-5 CASRPTHSNQPQHF TGTGCCAGCAGACCCACCCATAGCAATCAGCCCCAGCATTTT
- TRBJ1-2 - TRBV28 CASRSPGTNYGYTF TGTGCCAGCAGGAGCCCGGGTACTAACTATGGCTACACCTTC
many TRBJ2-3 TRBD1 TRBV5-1 CASSLAPRDRGPDTQYF TGCGCCAGCAGCTTGGCCCCTAGGGACAGGGGGCCCGATACGCAGTATTTT
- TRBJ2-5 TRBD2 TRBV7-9 CASSLSRLAGDETQYF TGTGCCAGCAGCTTATCAAGACTAGCGGGGGATGAGACCCAGTACTTC
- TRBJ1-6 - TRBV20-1 CKRRNSPLHF TGCAAAAGGAGAAATTCACCCCTCCACTTT
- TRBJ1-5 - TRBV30 CAWSVQDNQPQHF TGTGCCTGGAGTGTACAAGATAATCAGCCCCAGCATTTT
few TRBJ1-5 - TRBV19 CATQGVGGLNQPQHF TGTGCCACTCAAGGGGTGGGGGGTCTAAATCAGCCCCAGCATTTT
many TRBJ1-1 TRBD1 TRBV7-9 CASRGKGGGGENTEAFF TGTGCCAGCAGGGGCAAGGGTGGAGGGGGCGAAAACACTGAAGCTTTCTTT
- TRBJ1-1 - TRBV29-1 CSVEDTGTEAFF TGCAGCGTTGAAGATACGGGAACTGAAGCTTTCTTT
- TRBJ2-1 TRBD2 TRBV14 CASSHRSGSASYNEQFF TGTGCCAGCAGCCACCGTAGCGGGAGTGCGTCCTACAATGAGCAGTTCTTC
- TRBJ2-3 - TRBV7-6 CASSGSGVMTDTQYF TGTGCCAGCAGCGGCTCAGGGGTAATGACAGATACGCAGTATTTT
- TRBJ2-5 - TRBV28 CASSLGTGETQYF TGTGCCAGCAGTTTAGGGACGGGGGAGACCCAGTACTTC